A single sample gave rise to the 11 T cell receptor beta chains below, sequenced in a study of blood T cell repertoires in COVID-19 (dated by TCRdb to between 2020 and 2021). Libraries were made using the immunoSEQ multiplex PCR assay. Here the immuneACCESS table is served through TCRdb, limited to in-frame sequences with V and J called. Missing clones are a known gap in these copies; in checked studies unresolved V genes cover under half, and the rest lacks a known reason. The sample table holds hundreds of thousands of clones, of which approximately 87% were seen once. The ten largest account for approximately 9.3% of the sample. Sequenced sample: PBMCs or T cells enriched from blood (not recorded which). Receptors originate from a woman aged 50 to 60 who had recovered from COVID-19.

V gene TRBV6-5 combines with J gene TRBJ1-2, with D maybe TRBD1 (5 bases). Per germline, CDR1 MNHEY and CDR2 SVGAGI. This CDR3 spans 14 amino acids. V dropped 7 bases and J dropped 7 bases, with 19 bases sitting between them. CDR3 region: CASTLSQGLGGYTF. Here the CDR3 DNA reads TGTGCCAGCACACTATCCCAGGGACTGGGTGGCTACACCTTC.

This clone was seen a single time. The chain couples TRBV24-1 to TRBJ2-7; 9 bases fit TRBD2. V lost 7 bases and J lost 1; bases outside the gene matches: 4. Per the germline V gene, CDR1 is KGHDR and CDR2 is SFDVKD. The CDR3 is made up of 14 amino acids. CDR3 DNA sequence: TGTGCCACCAGCCGAGCGGGGGGATCCTACGAGCAGTACTTC. Amino acid sequence: CATSRAGGSYEQYF.

The chain has TRBV19 and TRBJ1-1, with TRBD1 identical over 8 bases. Germline V lookup: CDR1 LNHDA, CDR2 SQIVND (reference sequence). The CDR3 consists of 15 residues. The V gene end was trimmed by 5 bases and the J gene end by 0 bases; junction bases not matched to a gene: 5. CDR3: CASSVGTGMNTEAFF. As DNA, the CDR3 is TGTGCCAGTAGTGTTGGGACAGGAATGAACACTGAAGCTTTCTTT. Filled out from reference TRBV19 and TRBJ1-1, the complete variable domain reads DGGITQSPKYLFRKEGQNVTLSCEQNLNHDAMYWYRQDPGQGLRLIYYSQIVNDFQKGDIAEGYSVSREKKESFPLTVTSAQKNPTAFYLCASSVGTGMNTEAFFGQGTRLTVV.

V gene TRBV9 combines with J gene TRBJ2-1; D is perhaps TRBD1 (5 bases). The germline CDR1 and CDR2 sequences are SGDLS and YYNGEE. The CDR3 contains 15 residues. V lost 0 bases and J 7 bases, leaving 14 bases between the germline ends. CDR3 bases: TGTGCCAGCAGCGTAGACTGGGGCGACCTTAATGAGCAGTTCTTC. This gives the protein CASSVDWGDLNEQFF.

The gene calls are TRBV28 and TRBJ1-2, with D possibly matching TRBD1 (5 bases). The V end lost 6 bases, the J end lost 8 bases, and 16 bases lay between the germline ends. Germline V gene sequence: CDR1 MDHEN, CDR2 SYDVKM. The CDR3 runs to 13 residues. The CDR3 here is CASSPEVGLGYTF. CDR3 DNA sequence: TGTGCCAGCAGCCCGGAAGTGGGGCTGGGCTACACCTTC.

The CDR3 is CASSWGQNTGELFF. In nucleotides, the CDR3 is TGCGCCAGCAGCTGGGGACAGAACACCGGGGAGCTGTTTTTT. J is TRBJ2-2 and V is TRBV5-1; D is perhaps TRBD1 (6 bases). V was cut by 3 bases and J by 1 base, with 7 bases left in between. Germline V gene data show CDR1 as SGHRS and CDR2 as YFSETQ. There are 14 residues in the CDR3.

This clone appeared a few times. This chain uses TRBV28 with TRBJ1-6; 8 bases are shared with TRBD1. There are 19 residues in the CDR3. Germline V CDR1 and CDR2: MDHEN, SYDVKM. V was pared by 1 base and J by 0 bases, with 8 bases of the junction left unmatched. The CDR3 nucleotides read TGTGCCAGCAGTTTATCGACAGGGGCACGAGGCTCCTATAATTCACCCCTCCACTTT. Encoded protein: CASSLSTGARGSYNSPLHF. The full variable domain, its missing parts supplied by reference TRBV28 and TRBJ1-6, is DVKVTQSSRYLVKRTGEKVFLECVQDMDHENMFWYRQDPGLGLRLIYFSYDVKMKEKGDIPEGYSVSREKKERFSLILESASTNQTSMYLCASSLSTGARGSYNSPLHFGNGTRLTVT.

The genes are TRBV28 and TRBJ1-5; 8 positions agree with TRBD1. The CDR3 totals 16 residues. Germline CDR1 and CDR2: MDHEN and SYDVKM. The ends lost 6 bases at V and 3 bases at J; junction bases unmatched: 10. CDR3 sequence: CASSGRDRPFNQPQHF. The DNA for the CDR3 is TGTGCCAGCAGCGGCCGGGACAGGCCCTTCAATCAGCCCCAGCATTTT.

The chain combines TRBV30 with TRBJ1-1; 8 bases fit TRBD1. The J segment lost 6 bases and the V segment lost 7 bases, leaving 7 bases of the junction unmatched. Germline V lookup: CDR1 GTSNPN, CDR2 SVGIG (reference sequence). The CDR3 is 12 amino acids. In nucleotides, the CDR3 is TGTGCCTCGGACAGGGAGGTCTCTGAAGCTTTCTTT. This gives the protein CASDREVSEAFF.

The J gene is TRBJ2-3, the V gene TRBV6-5; 8 bases are shared with TRBD2. In germline, CDR1 is MNHEY, CDR2 SVGAGI. CDR3 length: 16 residues. V gave up 0 bases and J gave up 3 bases; unmatched junction bases: 5. The CDR3 sequence is CASSYSPGGGTDTQYF. The CDR3 DNA sequence: TGTGCCAGCAGTTACTCTCCCGGGGGGGGGACAGATACGCAGTATTTT.

The chain employs TRBV27 and TRBJ2-7; the D is unclear. This CDR3 spans 13 amino acids. From germline, CDR1 is MNHEY and CDR2 SMNVEV (reference sequence). Between the trimmed V and J ends, which lost 2 bases and 3 bases, there was a span of 8 bases. The CDR3 sequence is CASSLGRNYEQYF. The CDR3 DNA reads TGTGCCAGCAGTTTAGGTAGAAACTACGAGCAGTACTTC.